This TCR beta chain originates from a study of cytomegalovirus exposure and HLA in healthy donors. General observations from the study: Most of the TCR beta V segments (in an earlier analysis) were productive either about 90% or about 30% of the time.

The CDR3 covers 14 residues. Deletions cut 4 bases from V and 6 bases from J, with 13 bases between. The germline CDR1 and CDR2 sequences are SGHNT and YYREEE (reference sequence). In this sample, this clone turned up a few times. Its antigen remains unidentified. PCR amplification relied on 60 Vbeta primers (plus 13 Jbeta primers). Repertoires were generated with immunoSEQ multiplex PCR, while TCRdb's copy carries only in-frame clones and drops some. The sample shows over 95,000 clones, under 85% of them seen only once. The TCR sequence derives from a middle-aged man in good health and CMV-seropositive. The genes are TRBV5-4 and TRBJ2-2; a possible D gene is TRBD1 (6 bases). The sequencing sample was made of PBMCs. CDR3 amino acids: CASSPGVAAGELFF. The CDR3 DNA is TGTGCCAGCAGCCCAGGGGTCGCGGCCGGGGAGCTGTTTTTT. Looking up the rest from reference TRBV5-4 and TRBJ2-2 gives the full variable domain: ETGVTQSPTHLIKTRGQQVTLRCSSQSGHNTVSWYQQALGQGPQFIFQYYREEENGRGNFPPRFSGLQFPNYSSELNVNALELDDSALYLCASSPGVAAGELFFGEGSRLTVL.